The sequence of this TCR beta chain was determined in a study of blood T cell repertoires in COVID-19. At the level of the study: From the United States, Italy and Spain came samples of acute and convalescent COVID-19.

Under the authors' procedure: From reference gene primer amplification, estimates of nucleated cell counts were derived. TCRdb's table, derived via immunoSEQ multiplex PCR, lists solely in-frame clones and lacks some. The V and J calls and the clone size are those of that table, but D and trimming were determined from the DNA. The sample lists roughly 160,000 clones, approximately 91% occurring once. The CDR3 covers 15 residues. The V gene lost 2 bases and the J gene lost 3 bases, with 13 bases spanning the gap. CDR1 SGHTA and CDR2 FQGNSA come from the germline V gene. The sequenced material came from peripheral blood. The V call is TRBV7-2, the J call TRBJ2-5, with D uncertain. The receptor's source is a man aged 18 to 35 with COVID-19, enrolled during active disease. The DNA of the CDR3 is TGTGCCAGCAGCTTAAGTCGATGGCCAGAAGAGACCCAGTACTTC. Its translation is CASSLSRWPEETQYF.